This TCR beta chain was identified during a study of blood T cell repertoires in COVID-19. In germline, CDR1 is MNHEY, CDR2 SMNVEV (reference sequence). V gave up 7 bases and J gave up 6 bases, with 13 bases separating them. The CDR3 runs 13 residues. This clone has a handful of counts. Some clones are missing from TCRdb's copy, which holds only in-frame ones; the method was immunoSEQ multiplex PCR. The sample records about 250,000 clones, 75% to 85% being singletons. The chain combines TRBV27 with TRBJ1-5; D not resolved. Sequenced sample: PBMCs or T cells enriched from blood (not recorded which). The sequence came from a woman aged 45-60 years with acute COVID-19. The CDR3 loop reads CASTPYRGQPQHF. The CDR3 DNA is TGTGCCAGCACCCCGTATCGAGGTCAGCCCCAGCATTTT.